The rows below give T cell receptor beta chains drawn from one sample of a study of T cell repertoires in cytomegalovirus infection. A single record per CDR3 protein comes from TCRdb applying MiXCR to the reads. This table holds under 600,000 distinct CDR3 sequences, approximately 15% found once. What was sequenced was CD8+ T cells from PBMCs. These receptors all come from a human donor in good health (CMV status not recorded). Some clones in this sample may be carry-over from other donors' samples. Each CDR3 is given with its conserved first and last residue. Each record gives: V gene, J gene, CDR3 protein.

v_gene: TRBV24-1
j_gene: TRBJ2-5
CDR3aa: CATSDSTSWETQYF

v_gene: TRBV4-1
j_gene: TRBJ1-5
CDR3aa: CASSQDWAAISSQHF

v_gene: TRBV25-1
j_gene: TRBJ2-1
CDR3aa: CASSESTWDEQFF

v_gene: TRBV27
j_gene: TRBJ2-1
CDR3aa: CASSLVSGTSRFLEQFF

v_gene: TRBV7-9
j_gene: TRBJ2-3
CDR3aa: CASSLVTLAGVLTDTQYF

v_gene: TRBV27
j_gene: TRBJ2-1
CDR3aa: CASSLNRVNNEQFF

v_gene: TRBV2
j_gene: TRBJ1-1
CDR3aa: CERRTGRVNTEAFF

v_gene: TRBV7-8
j_gene: TRBJ2-5
CDR3aa: CASSSTRARSQETQYF

v_gene: TRBV27
j_gene: TRBJ2-7
CDR3aa: CASSLSGLAYYEQYF

v_gene: TRBV2
j_gene: TRBJ1-5
CDR3aa: CASRVGQGSNQPQHF

v_gene: TRBV19
j_gene: TRBJ2-5
CDR3aa: CASSMPRQETQYF

v_gene: TRBV6-1
j_gene: TRBJ2-7
CDR3aa: CASSAAGVTYEQYF

v_gene: TRBV27
j_gene: TRBJ2-6
CDR3aa: CASSGGGRFSGANVLTF

v_gene: TRBV20-1
j_gene: TRBJ2-5
CDR3aa: CSAFSFGLAGVYETQYF

v_gene: TRBV7-9
j_gene: TRBJ2-1
CDR3aa: CASSFLAGSYNEQFF

v_gene: TRBV25-1
j_gene: TRBJ1-6
CDR3aa: CASRGRGTGYNSPLHF

v_gene: TRBV20-1
j_gene: TRBJ2-1
CDR3aa: CSARGTSRNEQFF

v_gene: TRBV19
j_gene: TRBJ2-5
CDR3aa: CAKPQEWDSQETQYF

v_gene: TRBV7-9
j_gene: TRBJ2-2
CDR3aa: CASSFQIILNTGELFF

v_gene: TRBV24-1
j_gene: TRBJ2-1
CDR3aa: CATSDLPGESYNEQFF

v_gene: TRBV18
j_gene: TRBJ2-7
CDR3aa: CASSARDRVYEQYF

v_gene: TRBV7-9
j_gene: TRBJ2-7
CDR3aa: CASSSGTDSSYEQYF

v_gene: TRBV27
j_gene: TRBJ1-5
CDR3aa: CASSLDHNQPQHF

v_gene: TRBV19
j_gene: TRBJ1-1
CDR3aa: CASRTEGRMGTEAFF

v_gene: TRBV4-1
j_gene: TRBJ2-3
CDR3aa: CASSQAPSRTDTQYF

v_gene: TRBV27
j_gene: TRBJ2-7
CDR3aa: CASSSGSGRAYEQYF

v_gene: TRBV12-3/TRBV12-4
j_gene: TRBJ1-4
CDR3aa: CASSLDGRGYTNEKLFF

v_gene: TRBV27
j_gene: TRBJ2-7
CDR3aa: CASSFWRDRPSEQYF

v_gene: TRBV10-3
j_gene: TRBJ2-4
CDR3aa: CAISESTSGAVKNIQYF

v_gene: TRBV5-6
j_gene: TRBJ2-7
CDR3aa: CASSLALAGTLHEQYF

v_gene: TRBV6-2/TRBV6-3
j_gene: TRBJ2-7
CDR3aa: CASRWDRGSYEQYF

v_gene: TRBV27
j_gene: TRBJ2-1
CDR3aa: CASSSTTAFSYNEQFF

v_gene: TRBV7-9
j_gene: TRBJ2-7
CDR3aa: CASSLAGPFYEQYF

v_gene: TRBV7-6
j_gene: TRBJ2-3
CDR3aa: CASSLWTHGDTQYF

v_gene: TRBV4-2
j_gene: TRBJ2-7
CDR3aa: CASSHFLVSYEQYF

v_gene: TRBV11-2
j_gene: TRBJ1-1
CDR3aa: CASSPVQGMNTEAFF

v_gene: TRBV12-3/TRBV12-4
j_gene: TRBJ1-6
CDR3aa: CASSFSWSRGNSPLHF

v_gene: TRBV5-1
j_gene: TRBJ2-7
CDR3aa: CASSFMRGISSYEQYF

v_gene: TRBV7-8
j_gene: TRBJ1-4
CDR3aa: CASSSDRVVEKLFF

v_gene: TRBV7-9
j_gene: TRBJ2-3
CDR3aa: CASSLASVAQGPDTQYF

v_gene: TRBV6-6
j_gene: TRBJ2-1
CDR3aa: CASSYPLAGPGGNEQFF

v_gene: TRBV7-2
j_gene: TRBJ2-7
CDR3aa: CASSLQGAVRGPTYEQYF

v_gene: TRBV20-1
j_gene: TRBJ1-5
CDR3aa: CSARDGGGSQPQHF

v_gene: TRBV4-1
j_gene: TRBJ1-6
CDR3aa: CASSQDGNSPLHF

v_gene: TRBV25-1
j_gene: TRBJ2-5
CDR3aa: CASSEEGVVETQYF

v_gene: TRBV19
j_gene: TRBJ2-2
CDR3aa: CASTNRLTGELFF

v_gene: TRBV27
j_gene: TRBJ2-7
CDR3aa: CASRPGGSYEQYF

v_gene: TRBV10-3
j_gene: TRBJ2-1
CDR3aa: CAIGGTNEQFF

v_gene: TRBV7-9
j_gene: TRBJ1-2
CDR3aa: CASSRGPTYGYTF

v_gene: TRBV2
j_gene: TRBJ2-1
CDR3aa: CASSRLAGGFNEQFF

v_gene: TRBV28
j_gene: TRBJ2-7
CDR3aa: CASSSGLAGTPYEQYF

v_gene: TRBV9
j_gene: TRBJ1-1
CDR3aa: CASSALDRGQFEAFF

v_gene: TRBV4-1
j_gene: TRBJ1-2
CDR3aa: CASSQASRGYTF

v_gene: TRBV7-9
j_gene: TRBJ2-5
CDR3aa: CASSLLDGSETQYF

v_gene: TRBV9
j_gene: TRBJ2-1
CDR3aa: CASSERGSGGHPYNEQFF

v_gene: TRBV27
j_gene: TRBJ2-3
CDR3aa: CASSFRAGTDTQYF

v_gene: TRBV7-2
j_gene: TRBJ2-1
CDR3aa: CASSPADREDEQFF